These 17 T cell receptor beta chains were sequenced from one sample in a study of shared clonotypes between healthy human individuals. The repertoire was sequenced with immunoSEQ multiplex PCR; TCRdb's copy has only in-frame clones and lacks some. The sample holds some 2,100,000 clones, approximately 95% seen once. The sequenced sample consisted of naive CD4+ T cells sorted from blood. Subset denoted: CD45RA+ positively selected. The receptor set was obtained from a man in his late teens or twenties in good health.

This chain connects TRBV7-9 to TRBJ2-1; D may match TRBD1 or TRBD2 (5 bases each). The CDR3 extends over 16 amino acids. Trimming stripped 4 bases from V and 2 bases from J, with 15 bases between. The V gene's germline CDR1 is SEHNR and CDR2 FQNEAQ (reference sequence). This chain's CDR3 is CASSYGKGHPYNEQFF. The CDR3 nucleotides read TGTGCCAGCAGCTACGGGAAGGGGCACCCCTACAATGAGCAGTTCTTC.

The rearrangement links TRBV28 to TRBJ1-4; no clear D gene. V gave up 2 bases and J gave up 11 bases, with 9 bases separating them. The CDR3 contains 12 residues. Germline CDR1 reads MDHEN; CDR2 reads SYDVKM. The CDR3 nucleotides are TGTGCCAGCAGTTTAAGGCCGGTCAAACTGTTTTTT. Protein sequence: CASSLRPVKLFF.

The V and J genes are TRBV18 and TRBJ1-1; 8 bases fit TRBD1. The germline gives CDR1 KGHSH, CDR2 LQKENI. V trimming: 1 base; J trimming: 3 bases; junction bases outside the gene matches: 4. The CDR3 length is 15 residues. CDR3 in DNA: TGTGCCAGCTCACCACTGGCAGGGGGCGACACTGAAGCTTTCTTT. Translating gives CASSPLAGGDTEAFF.

This chain uses TRBV4-1 with TRBJ1-1; weak D call: TRBD1 (5 bases). Germline V gives CDR1 MGHRA, CDR2 YSYEKL. V was clipped by 2 bases and J by 6 bases, with 13 bases between them. CDR3 length: 14 residues. CDR3 protein: CASSQRGLEAEAFF. Written as DNA, the CDR3 is TGCGCCAGCAGCCAAAGGGGATTGGAGGCTGAAGCTTTCTTT.

This chain connects TRBV10-3 to TRBJ1-2; 9 nucleotides align to TRBD1. CDR3 length: 16 residues. Germline CDR1 and CDR2: ENHRY and SYGVKD. Losses at the gene ends were 1 base for V and 6 bases for J; bases not matched to a gene: 9. CDR3 sequence reads: CAISEFSGTGSNGYTF. The CDR3 DNA follows: TGTGCCATCAGTGAGTTCTCGGGGACAGGGTCAAATGGCTACACCTTC.

The J gene is TRBJ1-2, the V gene TRBV5-4, with 9 bases lining up with TRBD1. Trimming took 5 bases from V and 4 from J; bases not matched to a gene: 9. The germline V gene has CDR1 SGHNT and CDR2 YYREEE (reference sequence). This CDR3 has 15 residues. CDR3 residues: CASRTTGGKSYGYTF. The CDR3 DNA is TGTGCCAGCAGGACGACAGGGGGTAAGAGCTATGGCTACACCTTC.

The rearrangement uses TRBV6-5 and TRBJ1-1; possible D gene TRBD1, 5 bases. The V gene's germline CDR1 is MNHEY and CDR2 SVGAGI. The CDR3 is made up of 13 amino acids. V lost 2 bases and J 11 bases, leaving 15 bases between the germline ends. CDR3 nucleotides: TGTGCCAGCAGTTACAGAGAGAGGGGTTTGGCTTTCTTT. It is translated as CASSYRERGLAFF.

The chain recombines TRBV7-2 with TRBJ2-3, with 12 bases matching TRBD2. CDR1 is SGHTA and CDR2 is FQGNSA in the germline V gene. The CDR3 runs 19 residues. Trimming at V came to 5 bases and at J to 4 bases, leaving 16 bases not matched to a gene. The CDR3 DNA reads TGTGCCAGCAGCCCCGGACTAGCGGGATTTTGGGCGGGCGCAGATACGCAGTATTTT. Its translation is CASSPGLAGFWAGADTQYF. The variable domain in full, with the rest retrieved from reference TRBV7-2 and TRBJ2-3, is GAGVSQSPSNKVTEKGKDVELRCDPISGHTALYWYRQSLGQGLEFLIYFQGNSAPDKSGLPSDRFSAERTGGSVSTLTIQRTQQEDSAVYLCASSPGLAGFWAGADTQYFGPGTRLTVL.

The rearrangement joins TRBV15 to TRBJ1-5; TRBD1 might be the D (5 bases). The germline V and J ends were trimmed by 0 bases and 3 bases, with 9 bases remaining between them. This CDR3 region has 15 residues. Germline V gene lookup returns CDR1 LNHNV and CDR2 YYDKDF (reference sequence). CDR3 amino acids: CATSRERQFNQPQHF. DNA of the CDR3: TGTGCCACCAGCAGAGAACGACAGTTCAATCAGCCCCAGCATTTT. The entire variable domain, with the rest obtained from reference TRBV15 and TRBJ1-5, is as follows: DAMVIQNPRYQVTQFGKPVTLSCSQTLNHNVMYWYQQKSSQAPKLLFHYYDKDFNNEADTPDNFQSRRPNTSFCFLDIRSPGLGDTAMYLCATSRERQFNQPQHFGDGTRLSIL.

This chain connects TRBV5-1 to TRBJ1-4; perhaps TRBD1 as D (5 bases). CDR3 length equals 13 residues. The germline V gene has CDR1 SGHRS and CDR2 YFSETQ. V lost 4 bases to trimming and J lost 8 bases, with 12 bases between them. The CDR3 spells CASSDDSREKLFF. In nucleotides, the CDR3 is TGCGCCAGCAGCGACGACAGTCGCGAAAAACTGTTTTTT.

The CDR3 spells CASSDRDSQSYGYTF. In DNA, the CDR3 is TGCGCCAGCAGCGACAGGGACTCCCAATCTTATGGCTACACCTTC. The chain recombines TRBV5-1 with TRBJ1-2, with 7 bases fitting TRBD1. Germline V gene sequence: CDR1 SGHRS, CDR2 YFSETQ. The CDR3 runs 15 residues. Trimming at V came to 4 bases and at J to 5 bases, leaving 11 bases not matched to a gene.

The chain joins TRBV5-1 to TRBJ1-1, with D possibly matching TRBD1 (6 bases). Trimming removed 4 bases from V and 1 base from J, with 14 bases in between. Per the germline V gene, CDR1 is SGHRS and CDR2 is YFSETQ. The CDR3 loop spans 15 amino acids. DNA for the CDR3: TGCGCCAGCAGCCCGGAGGGGGGATCGAACACTGAAGCTTTCTTT. Protein product: CASSPEGGSNTEAFF.

The table lists this clone with a count of one. The chain uses TRBV6-1 and TRBJ2-3; TRBD2 matches 9 bases. CDR3 length equals 15 residues. Trimming removed 9 bases from V and 5 bases from J; junction bases left unmatched: 12. Germline CDR1 reads MNHNS; CDR2 reads SASEGT. This CDR3 is CASASRLAGQDTQYF. The CDR3 region has the DNA TGTGCCAGTGCCTCGAGGCTAGCGGGGCAAGATACGCAGTATTTT.

The CDR3 protein is CAISESVRGSRGTGELFF. CDR3 sequence (DNA): TGTGCCATCAGTGAGAGCGTACGAGGTAGCAGGGGCACCGGGGAGCTGTTTTTT. V and J are TRBV10-3 and TRBJ2-2, with TRBD1 as a possible D gene (6 bases). The CDR3 contains 18 residues. The germline V gene encodes CDR1 ENHRY and CDR2 SYGVKD. With 2 bases removed from V and 4 bases from J, the gap between germline ends came to 20 bases.

The chain links TRBV5-1 to TRBJ2-2; D unresolved. V lost 4 bases and J 1 base, leaving 11 bases between the germline ends. The CDR3 extends over 15 amino acids. CDR1 is SGHRS, CDR2 YFSETQ, per germline. CDR3 sequence (DNA): TGCGCCAGCAGCCCAAGAAACCAGAACACCGGGGAGCTGTTTTTT. Translating it yields CASSPRNQNTGELFF.

The J gene is TRBJ2-5, the V gene TRBV27; TRBD1 agrees at 12 bases. CDR1 and CDR2 (germline): MNHEY, SMNVEV (reference sequence). CDR3 size: 17 residues. Unmatched junction bases numbered 8, after V lost 2 bases and J lost 4 bases. The CDR3 DNA follows: TGTGCCAGCAGTTTAATTGGGGGACAGGGGGCTGTAGAGACCCAGTACTTC. It is translated as CASSLIGGQGAVETQYF.

The chain joins TRBV2 to TRBJ2-3, with 8 bases aligning to TRBD1. Germline V gives CDR1 SNHLY, CDR2 FYNNEI. This CDR3 is built from 15 residues. The V gene end was trimmed by 9 bases and the J gene end by 2 bases; junction bases not matched to a gene: 10. CDR3 sequence: CASLGQGAFTDTQYF. The CDR3 nucleotides are TGTGCCAGTTTAGGACAGGGCGCTTTCACAGATACGCAGTATTTT. The full variable domain, with the rest looked up from reference TRBV2 and TRBJ2-3, is EPEVTQTPSHQVTQMGQEVILRCVPISNHLYFYWYRQILGQKVEFLVSFYNNEISEKSEIFDDQFSVERPDGSNFTLKIRSTKLEDSAMYFCASLGQGAFTDTQYFGPGTRLTVL.